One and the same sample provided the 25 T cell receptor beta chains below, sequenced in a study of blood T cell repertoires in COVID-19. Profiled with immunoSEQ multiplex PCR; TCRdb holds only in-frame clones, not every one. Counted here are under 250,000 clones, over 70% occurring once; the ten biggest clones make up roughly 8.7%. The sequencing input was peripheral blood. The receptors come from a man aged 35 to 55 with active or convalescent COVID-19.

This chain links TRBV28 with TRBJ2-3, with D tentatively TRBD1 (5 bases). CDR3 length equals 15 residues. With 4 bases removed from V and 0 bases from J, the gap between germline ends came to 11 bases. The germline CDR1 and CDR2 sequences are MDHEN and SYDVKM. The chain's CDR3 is CASSSPTVSTDTQYF. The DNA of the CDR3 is TGTGCCAGCAGTTCTCCGACAGTGAGCACAGATACGCAGTATTTT. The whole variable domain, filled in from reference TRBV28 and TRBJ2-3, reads DVKVTQSSRYLVKRTGEKVFLECVQDMDHENMFWYRQDPGLGLRLIYFSYDVKMKEKGDIPEGYSVSREKKERFSLILESASTNQTSMYLCASSSPTVSTDTQYFGPGTRLTVL.

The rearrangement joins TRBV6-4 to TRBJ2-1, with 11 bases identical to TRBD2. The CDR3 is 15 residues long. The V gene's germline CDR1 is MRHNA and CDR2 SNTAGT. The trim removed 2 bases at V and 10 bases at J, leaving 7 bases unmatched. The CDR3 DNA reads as TGTGCCAGCAGTGACGGGCTAGCGGGAGGTAACGAGCAGTTCTTC. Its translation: CASSDGLAGGNEQFF.

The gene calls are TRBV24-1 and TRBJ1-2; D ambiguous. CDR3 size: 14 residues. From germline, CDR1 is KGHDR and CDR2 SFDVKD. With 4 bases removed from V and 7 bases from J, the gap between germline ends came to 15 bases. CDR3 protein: CATSDPWRSSGYTF. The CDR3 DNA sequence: TGTGCCACCAGTGACCCTTGGAGGTCGAGTGGCTACACCTTC.

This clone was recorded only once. DNA for the CDR3: TGTGCCACCAGCAGTAATTCAGGGTACGCTGAAAAACTGTTTTTT. Translating gives CATSSNSGYAEKLFF. The chain employs TRBV15 and TRBJ1-4, with D possibly matching TRBD1 (5 bases). The ends were cut back, 3 bases at V and 7 bases at J, with 15 bases in the middle. Germline V gene data show CDR1 as LNHNV and CDR2 as YYDKDF (reference sequence). The CDR3 runs to 15 residues.

CDR3 coding DNA: TGTGCCAGCAGCTTAGACGATTGGGGCCAGGGATCTAACACTGAAGCTTTCTTT. Protein product: CASSLDDWGQGSNTEAFF. The V gene is TRBV11-2, the J gene TRBJ1-1; TRBD1 is a possible D gene (5 bases). The CDR3 loop spans 18 amino acids. CDR1 is SGHAT and CDR2 is FQNNGV in the germline V gene. The ends were cut back, 0 bases at V and 2 bases at J, with 19 bases in the middle.

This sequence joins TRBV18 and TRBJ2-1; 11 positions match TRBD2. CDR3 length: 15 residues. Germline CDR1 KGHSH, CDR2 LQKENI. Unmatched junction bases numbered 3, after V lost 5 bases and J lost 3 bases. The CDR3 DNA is TGTGCCAGCTCAAGGGGACTAGCGGACTACAATGAGCAGTTCTTC. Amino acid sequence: CASSRGLADYNEQFF.

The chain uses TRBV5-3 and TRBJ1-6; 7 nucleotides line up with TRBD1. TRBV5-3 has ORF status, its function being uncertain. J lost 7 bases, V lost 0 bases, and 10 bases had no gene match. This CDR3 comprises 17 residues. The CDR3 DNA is TGTGCCAGAAGCTTGGCCTCTCGACAGGGAGGCAATTCACCCCTCCACTTT. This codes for CARSLASRQGGNSPLHF.

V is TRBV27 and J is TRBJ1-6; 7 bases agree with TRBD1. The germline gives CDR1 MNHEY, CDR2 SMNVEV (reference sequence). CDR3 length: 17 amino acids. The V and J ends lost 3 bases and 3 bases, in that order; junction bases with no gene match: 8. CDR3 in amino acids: CASSFIRQGFYNSPLHF. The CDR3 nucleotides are TGTGCCAGCAGTTTTATACGACAGGGTTTCTATAATTCACCCCTCCACTTT.

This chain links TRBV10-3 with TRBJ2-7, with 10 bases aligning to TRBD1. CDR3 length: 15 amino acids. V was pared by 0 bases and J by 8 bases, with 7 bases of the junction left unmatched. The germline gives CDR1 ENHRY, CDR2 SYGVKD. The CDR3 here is CAISESGDRGGKQYF. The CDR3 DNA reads TGTGCCATCAGTGAGTCTGGGGACAGGGGAGGCAAGCAGTACTTC.

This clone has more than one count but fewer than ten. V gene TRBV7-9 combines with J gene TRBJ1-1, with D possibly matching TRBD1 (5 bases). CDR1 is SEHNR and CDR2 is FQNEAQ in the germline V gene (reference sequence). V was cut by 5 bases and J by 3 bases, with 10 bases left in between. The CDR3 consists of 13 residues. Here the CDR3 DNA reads TGTGCCAGCAGCCACGACAGAGACACTGAAGCTTTCTTT. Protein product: CASSHDRDTEAFF.

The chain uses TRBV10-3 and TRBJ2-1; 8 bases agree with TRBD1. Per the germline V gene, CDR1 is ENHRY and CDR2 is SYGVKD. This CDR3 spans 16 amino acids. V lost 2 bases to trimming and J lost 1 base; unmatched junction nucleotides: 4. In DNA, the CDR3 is TGTGCCATCAGTGAGAGTAACAGGGGGTCCTACAATGAGCAGTTCTTC. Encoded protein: CAISESNRGSYNEQFF.

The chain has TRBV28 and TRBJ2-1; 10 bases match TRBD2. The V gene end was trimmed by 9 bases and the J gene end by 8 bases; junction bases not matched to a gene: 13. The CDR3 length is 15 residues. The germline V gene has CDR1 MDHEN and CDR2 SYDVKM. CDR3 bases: TGTGCCAGTAGTATACAAGCGGGAGGGCCTTATGAGCAGTTCTTC. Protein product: CASSIQAGGPYEQFF.

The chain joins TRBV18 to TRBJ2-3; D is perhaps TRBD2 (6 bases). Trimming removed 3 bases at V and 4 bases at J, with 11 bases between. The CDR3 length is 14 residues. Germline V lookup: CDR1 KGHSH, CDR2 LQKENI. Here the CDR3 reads CASSPQPGADTQYF. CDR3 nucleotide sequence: TGTGCCAGCTCACCCCAGCCGGGGGCAGATACGCAGTATTTT.

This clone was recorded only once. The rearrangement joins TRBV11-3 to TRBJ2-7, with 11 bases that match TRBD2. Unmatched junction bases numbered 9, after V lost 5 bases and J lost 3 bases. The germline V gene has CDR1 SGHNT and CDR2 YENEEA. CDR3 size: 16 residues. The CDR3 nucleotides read TGTGCCAGCAGCCCGACACCAGGACTAGCGGGCTACGAGCAGTACTTC. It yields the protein CASSPTPGLAGYEQYF. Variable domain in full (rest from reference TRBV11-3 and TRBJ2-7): EAGVVQSPRYKIIEKKQPVAFWCNPISGHNTLYWYLQNLGQGPELLIRYENEEAVDDSQLPKDRFSAERLKGVDSTLKIQPAELGDSAVYLCASSPTPGLAGYEQYFGPGTRLTVT.

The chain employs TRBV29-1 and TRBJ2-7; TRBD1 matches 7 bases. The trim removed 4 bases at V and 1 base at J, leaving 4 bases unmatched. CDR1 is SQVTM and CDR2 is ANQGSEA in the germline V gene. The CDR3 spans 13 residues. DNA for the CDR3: TGCAGCGTTGCTACGACAGGGTCCTACGAGCAGTACTTC. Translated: CSVATTGSYEQYF.

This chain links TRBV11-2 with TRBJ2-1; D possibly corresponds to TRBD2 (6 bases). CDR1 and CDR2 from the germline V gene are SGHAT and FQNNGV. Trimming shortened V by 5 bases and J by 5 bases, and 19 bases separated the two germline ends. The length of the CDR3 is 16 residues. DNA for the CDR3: TGTGCCAGCAGCCCCAGGGAGCGGGTGTACAACAATGAGCAGTTCTTC. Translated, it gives CASSPRERVYNNEQFF.

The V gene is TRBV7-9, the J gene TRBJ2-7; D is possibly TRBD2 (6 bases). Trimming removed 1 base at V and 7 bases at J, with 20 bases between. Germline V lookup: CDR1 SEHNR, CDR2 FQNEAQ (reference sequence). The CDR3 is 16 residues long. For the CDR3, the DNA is TGTGCCAGCAGCTTAGGCTTGGTCGGCGGGGTTCCGGAGCAGTACTTC. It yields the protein CASSLGLVGGVPEQYF.

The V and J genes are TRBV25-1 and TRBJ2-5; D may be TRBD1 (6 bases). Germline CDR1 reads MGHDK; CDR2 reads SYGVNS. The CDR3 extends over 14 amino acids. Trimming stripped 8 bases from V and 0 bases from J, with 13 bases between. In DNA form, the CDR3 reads TGTGCCAGCGCTCAGGGGTTTAACCAAGAGACCCAGTACTTC. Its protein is CASAQGFNQETQYF. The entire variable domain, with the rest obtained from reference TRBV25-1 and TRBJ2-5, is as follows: EADIYQTPRYLVIGTGKKITLECSQTMGHDKMYWYQQDPGMELHLIHYSYGVNSTEKGDLSSESTVSRIRTEHFPLTLESARPSHTSQYLCASAQGFNQETQYFGPGTRLLVL.

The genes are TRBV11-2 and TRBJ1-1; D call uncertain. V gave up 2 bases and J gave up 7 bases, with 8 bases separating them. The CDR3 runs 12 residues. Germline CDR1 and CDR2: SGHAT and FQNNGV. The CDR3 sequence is CASSLRHGEAFF. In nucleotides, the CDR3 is TGTGCCAGCAGCTTACGACACGGTGAAGCTTTCTTT. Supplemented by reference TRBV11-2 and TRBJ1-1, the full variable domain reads EAGVAQSPRYKIIEKRQSVAFWCNPISGHATLYWYQQILGQGPKLLIQFQNNGVVDDSQLPKDRFSAERLKGVDSTLKIQPAKLEDSAVYLCASSLRHGEAFFGQGTRLTVV.

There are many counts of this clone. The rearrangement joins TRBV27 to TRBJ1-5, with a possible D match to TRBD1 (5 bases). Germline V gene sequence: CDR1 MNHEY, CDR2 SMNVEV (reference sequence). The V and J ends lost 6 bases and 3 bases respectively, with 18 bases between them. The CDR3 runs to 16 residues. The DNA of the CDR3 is TGTGCCAGCAGACCAAGTTCGACAGCGAACAATCAGCCCCAGCATTTT. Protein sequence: CASRPSSTANNQPQHF.

The CDR3 protein is CASSESGGRWNEQFF. The CDR3, as DNA: TGTGCCAGCAGTGAGAGCGGGGGGCGCTGGAATGAGCAGTTCTTC. This sequence joins TRBV2 and TRBJ2-1, with 9 bases aligning to TRBD2. Trimming removed 3 bases from V and 7 bases from J; junction bases left unmatched: 7. Germline CDR1 SNHLY, CDR2 FYNNEI. The CDR3 length is 15 residues.

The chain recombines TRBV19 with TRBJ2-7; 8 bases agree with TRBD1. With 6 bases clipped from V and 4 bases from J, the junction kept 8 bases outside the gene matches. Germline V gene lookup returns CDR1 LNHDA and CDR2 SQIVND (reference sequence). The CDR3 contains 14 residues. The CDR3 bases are TGTGCCAGTAGCCCGGGACAGGTTTTTTACGAGCAGTACTTC. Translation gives CASSPGQVFYEQYF.

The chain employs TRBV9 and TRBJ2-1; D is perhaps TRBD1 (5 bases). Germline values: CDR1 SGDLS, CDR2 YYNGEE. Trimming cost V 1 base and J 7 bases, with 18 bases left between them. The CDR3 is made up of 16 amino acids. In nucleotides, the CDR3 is TGTGCCAGCAGCGTACTTTTTGGGTCAGGGTCAAATGAGCAGTTCTTC. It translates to CASSVLFGSGSNEQFF.

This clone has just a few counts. The chain's CDR3 is CASSRAAGEYNEQFF. The CDR3 region has the DNA TGTGCCAGCAGCCGAGCCGCAGGGGAGTACAATGAGCAGTTCTTC. This chain links TRBV7-8 with TRBJ2-1; D might be TRBD1 (6 bases). Trimming stripped 5 bases from V and 4 bases from J, with 15 bases between. The germline V gene encodes CDR1 SGHVS and CDR2 FQNEAQ. There are 15 residues in the CDR3.

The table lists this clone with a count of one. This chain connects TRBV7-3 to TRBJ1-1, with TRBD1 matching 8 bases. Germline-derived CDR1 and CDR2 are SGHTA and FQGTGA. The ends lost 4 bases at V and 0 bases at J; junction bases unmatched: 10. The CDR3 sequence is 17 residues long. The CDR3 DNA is TGTGCCAGCAGCTCTACAGGGGGGGACGGATTGAACACTGAAGCTTTCTTT. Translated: CASSSTGGDGLNTEAFF.